A single sample gave rise to the 6 T cell receptor beta chains below, sequenced in a study of blood T cell repertoires in COVID-19. Using immunoSEQ multiplex PCR, the repertoire was profiled, and TCRdb retains in-frame clones only, with some absent. The sample contains 250,000 or so clones, around 90% of which appear only once. The sequenced sample was peripheral blood. The receptors were sampled from a woman aged 60 to 75 with COVID-19, enrolled during active disease.

Notes on this clone: Distinct nucleotide sequences in the sample also encode this CDR3. V is TRBV5-4 and J is TRBJ1-1; D remains ambiguous. Germline V CDR1 and CDR2: SGHNT, YYREEE (reference sequence). This CDR3 spans 14 amino acids. V lost 0 bases to trimming and J lost 3 bases, with 9 bases between them. CDR3 in DNA: TGTGCCAGCAGCTTGGCTGGGAGGGACACTGAAGCTTTCTTT. Translation gives CASSLAGRDTEAFF.

In its sample, this clone was seen once. V usage is TRBV2 and J usage is TRBJ1-1; 7 bases are a match to TRBD1. V trimming: 4 bases; J trimming: 5 bases; junction bases outside the gene matches: 10. Germline CDR1 reads SNHLY; CDR2 reads FYNNEI. The CDR3 is 15 amino acids. Here the CDR3 reads CASSALNRGRTEAFF. The CDR3 DNA sequence: TGTGCCAGCAGTGCCTTAAACAGGGGTAGGACTGAAGCTTTCTTT.

This sequence joins TRBV5-6 and TRBJ2-7, with a tentative D call TRBD1 (6 bases). CDR3 length: 14 residues. Germline CDR1 is SGHDT and CDR2 is YYEEEE. V was pared by 4 bases and J by 1 base, with 12 bases between. In DNA form, the CDR3 reads TGTGCCAGCAGCATGACGGACAGTTCCTACGAGCAGTACTTC. It is translated as CASSMTDSSYEQYF.

The CDR3 protein is CASSSAGSNQPQHF. Here the CDR3 DNA reads TGTGCCAGCAGCTCCGCGGGGTCCAATCAGCCCCAGCATTTT. The chain joins TRBV7-9 to TRBJ1-5; D uncertain. Germline values: CDR1 SEHNR, CDR2 FQNEAQ (reference sequence). The CDR3 consists of 14 residues. The ends were cut back, 4 bases at V and 3 bases at J, with 10 bases in the middle.

This clone came up a few times. V gene TRBV2 combines with J gene TRBJ1-1; D call uncertain. This CDR3 is 13 amino acids long. Germline CDR1 SNHLY, CDR2 FYNNEI. Trimming pared 4 bases from V and 1 base from J, leaving 7 bases between. The CDR3 region has the DNA TGTGCCAGCAGTGGACTCCCGAACACTGAAGCTTTCTTT. Translation: CASSGLPNTEAFF.

This chain uses TRBV7-2 with TRBJ2-5; 8 bases line up with TRBD2. V was clipped by 3 bases and J by 4 bases; unmatched bases: 7. CDR1 is SGHTA and CDR2 is FQGNSA in the germline V gene. CDR3 length equals 15 residues. The CDR3 sequence: CASSFAGGGGETQYF. DNA for the CDR3: TGTGCCAGCAGCTTCGCGGGGGGCGGGGGAGAGACCCAGTACTTC.